Sequencing of this TCR beta chain was carried out in a study of molecular identifiers for immune sequencing clone quantification. In this sample, this clonotype turned up a few times. A much bigger clone sits one base away, suggesting this may be a read error. The ends were cut back, 7 bases at V and 6 bases at J, with 20 bases in the middle. Germline CDR1 and CDR2: MNHEY and SVGAGI. The CDR3 extends over 15 amino acids. One entry per CDR3 protein, called by TCRdb with MiXCR from the PCR reads. The table includes 85,000 to 100,000 distinct CDR3 sequences, 20% to 25% detected once. The sequence derives from a human donor in good health. Some libraries in this study had Jurkat cell RNA spiked in. The V call is TRBV6-5, the J call TRBJ2-3, with D tentatively TRBD2 (6 bases). Material for sequencing was naive CD8+ T cells from blood, with Jurkat cell RNA spiked in. The subset here: FACS-sorted CD8+CD4-CCR7+CD45RA+ naive T cells. DNA for the CDR3: TGTGCCAGCACCAGCCCGGGGCGGGGATTTGATACGCAGTATTTT. It is translated as CASTSPGRGFDTQYF.